The entry that follows covers one T cell receptor (beta chain) sequence. Germline-derived CDR1 and CDR2 are SNHLY and FYNNEI. Germline trimming cut 6 bases from V and 4 bases from J; bases unmatched to any gene: 9. The CDR3 spans 14 residues. This entry belongs to a study of T cells in Graves' hyperthyroidism and ophthalmopathy. Amplification targeted TCR beta CDR3 regions from RNA transcripts. TCR CDR3 underwent first-round RT-PCR with the HTBI primer set. Each CDR3 protein is one row after TCRdb ran MiXCR on the multiplex PCR reads. The sample has about 520,000 distinct CDR3 sequences; about a fifth are singletons.

This chain connects TRBV2 to TRBJ2-7, with 7 nucleotides matching TRBD1. The sequenced sample was blood. The receptor comes from a man younger than 35 with Graves' hyperthyroidism. The CDR3 coding sequence is TGTGCCAGCAGCCCGGGACAGATGCTTTACGAGCAGTACTTC. It is translated as CASSPGQMLYEQYF.